The subject of this entry is one T cell receptor beta chain. Its antigen target is currently unknown. The input lacks base qualities; no much larger clone sits a single base away. These data originate in a study of blood T cell repertoires in COVID-19 (dated by TCRdb to the early 2020s). Looking at the study overall: Samples from collaborators originated in the United States, Italy and Spain and spanned both the acute and convalescent phases of COVID-19. The material from the prospective study consisted of cDNA or gDNA derived from T cells, B-cell-depleted T cells, or PBMCs. Deeply sampled blood TCRbeta repertoires from subjects exposed to, actively infected with, or recovered from COVID-19 were included in the dataset. The repertoires were released in a freely available public database intended as a resource for research on the immune response to SARS-CoV-2. Samples came from the ongoing ImmuneRACE study (first 160 participants) plus 1,254 subjects from 6 global collaborators. A de-identified subject ID, COVID-19 status, age in years and sex were almost always included in the sample metadata. HLA class I and class II types, where available, came from metadata supplied by the sample provider rather than from assay-based typing.

Collaborating institutions collected whole blood in K2EDTA tubes following their own protocols. For TCRbeta analysis, collaborators shipped samples in one of three forms: frozen whole blood, isolated PBMCs, or DNA extracted from either of those sample types. The immunoSEQ Assay, a bias-controlled multiplex PCR, was used to amplify TCRbeta CDR3 regions from genomic DNA. The study's own analysis went as follows. Nucleated cell counts per sample were estimated from amplification of reference gene primers within the assay. Sequence reads were collapsed and filtered to measure the absolute abundance of every unique TCRbeta CDR3 rearrangement. For each sample, productive Simpson clonality was calculated as the square root of Simpson's diversity index over productive rearrangements. The table was pulled from immuneACCESS by TCRdb, which kept in-frame rearrangements only. Such tables lose some clones; where checked, under half of the loss comes from unresolved V genes, and the rest has no known cause. D and trimming come from the DNA, and the V and J calls and clone size come from that table. A total of about 410,000 clones appear in this sample, around 86% of them only once. The top ten constitute 1.4% of the sample.

The germline V gene supplies CDR1 KGHSH and CDR2 LQKENI. Including cysteine and phenylalanine, the CDR3 has 13 amino acids. Kept here is only the CDR3 DNA, which spans 39 bases and is read in frame from base 1. Trimming removed 3 bases from V and 2 bases from J, leaving 7 bases between the germline ends. Study-wide findings and limitations: The amount of clinical and demographic metadata varied by source and participant and was provided uncurated.

The sequenced sample consisted of peripheral blood. The sequence links TRBV18 to TRBJ2-5, with the D gene call left open. The TCR sequence derives from a woman under 40 with active or convalescent COVID-19. In nucleotides, the sequence is TGTGCCAGCTCACCTGGCAGACAAGAGACCCAGTACTTC. Translated, it reads CASSPGRQETQYF.